These T cell receptor beta chains were read from a single sample in a study of human thymus T cells. This table comes from immunoSEQ multiplex PCR, and its TCRdb copy is limited to in-frame clones, with some not included. The data show some 72,000 clones, with roughly 96% seen just once and roughly 0.03% held by the top ten. Sequencing was done on a sample of thymus tissue. The receptor source for this set is a boy under two years old with a congenital heart defect but otherwise immunologically healthy. The CDR3 runs from the conserved cysteine through the conserved F or W. D genes are given only for firm matches. Clone size is not always given. Where it is, it says once, few, many or a class for expanded clones.

CASSQWLLAGAVNEQFF,TGCGCCAGCAGCCAATGGTTACTCGCGGGAGCCGTCAATGAGCAGTTCTTC,TRBJ2-1,NA,TRBV4-1,TRBD2
CASSQSAVANSYEQYF,TGTGCCAGCAGCCAATCAGCCGTAGCAAACTCCTACGAGCAGTACTTC,TRBJ2-7,NA,TRBV14,NA
CASSMRGTSNGSSYEQYF,TGTGCCAGTAGTATGAGGGGGACTAGCAATGGTAGCTCCTACGAGCAGTACTTC,TRBJ2-7,NA,TRBV19,TRBD2
CASHVSKIQETQYF,TGTGCCAGCCACGTTTCGAAAATCCAAGAGACCCAGTACTTC,TRBJ2-5,NA,TRBV2,NA
CASSEDSREGLANYGYTF,TGTGCCAGCAGTGAAGACAGCAGGGAGGGCCTAGCTAACTATGGCTACACCTTC,TRBJ1-2,NA,TRBV6-1,NA
CASIPGEGSGYEQYF,TGTGCCAGCATACCAGGGGAGGGTAGCGGCTACGAGCAGTACTTC,TRBJ2-7,NA,TRBV6-5,NA
CASSPDRGRGYGYTF,TGTGCCAGCAGCCCAGACAGGGGGCGAGGGTATGGCTACACCTTC,TRBJ1-2,NA,TRBV14,TRBD1
CASSLCSEGRGSREGGDTQYF,TGTGCCAGCAGTTTATGCTCGGAGGGGCGCGGATCCCGGGAGGGGGGGGATACGCAGTATTTT,TRBJ2-3,NA,TRBV28,TRBD2
CASSVGGNQETQYF,TGTGCCAGCAGCGTGGGCGGGAATCAAGAGACCCAGTACTTC,TRBJ2-5,NA,TRBV9,NA
CAISDSTLPGQDMNTEAFF,TGTGCCATCAGTGACTCTACGCTACCGGGACAGGACATGAACACTGAAGCTTTCTTT,TRBJ1-1,NA,TRBV10-3,TRBD1
CASSESRSLYEQYF,TGTGCCAGCAGTGAAAGTCGTAGCCTCTACGAGCAGTACTTC,TRBJ2-7,NA,TRBV6-1,NA
CASGLGQGASDGYTF,TGTGCTAGTGGTTTGGGACAGGGGGCTTCCGATGGCTACACCTTC,TRBJ1-2,NA,TRBV12-5,TRBD1
CASSPPDDRPLAKNIQYF,TGTGCCAGCTCACCCCCGGACGACAGGCCCCTAGCCAAAAACATTCAGTACTTC,TRBJ2-4,NA,TRBV18,NA
CASSLARETPPGGSYEQYF,TGCGCCAGCAGCTTGGCCCGGGAAACCCCCCCGGGAGGGAGCTACGAGCAGTACTTC,TRBJ2-7,NA,TRBV5-1,TRBD2
CASSWGTGGRDTEAFF,TGTGCCAGCAGTTGGGGGACAGGGGGTCGGGACACTGAAGCTTTCTTT,TRBJ1-1,NA,TRBV6-5,TRBD1
CASSPMGGQGETQYF,TGTGCCAGCAGTCCTATGGGGGGGCAGGGGGAGACCCAGTACTTC,TRBJ2-5,NA,TRBV27,NA
CASGADYNEQFF,TGTGCCAGCGGAGCAGACTACAATGAGCAGTTCTTC,TRBJ2-1,NA,TRBV2,NA
CAWSVAVLGNEQFF,TGTGCCTGGAGTGTAGCGGTCCTAGGGAATGAGCAGTTCTTC,TRBJ2-1,NA,TRBV30,NA
CASSQDRRGGQPQHF,TGCGCCAGCAGCCAAGATCGTCGAGGGGGTCAGCCCCAGCATTTT,TRBJ1-5,NA,TRBV4-3,NA
CASSIVERGASETQYF,TGTGCCAGTAGTATAGTGGAGCGGGGGGCCTCAGAGACCCAGTACTTC,TRBJ2-5,NA,TRBV19,TRBD2
CASRLTANYGYTF,TGTGCCAGCAGACTCACAGCGAACTATGGCTACACCTTC,TRBJ1-2,NA,TRBV27,NA
CASSQFTGRTDGYTF,TGTGCCAGCAGCCAATTTACAGGGAGGACCGATGGCTACACCTTC,TRBJ1-2,NA,TRBV16,NA
CASSRPSGTSGSPTYNEQFF,TGTGCCAGCAGCCGCCCCTCCGGGACTAGCGGGAGCCCCACCTACAATGAGCAGTTCTTC,TRBJ2-1,NA,TRBV28,TRBD2
CASSLEGGYGGDEQYF,TGTGCCAGCAGCTTGGAAGGTGGGTACGGGGGGGACGAGCAGTACTTC,TRBJ2-7,NA,TRBV5-6,TRBD2
CAWSGFSLASYEQYF,TGTGCCTGGAGTGGTTTTTCTCTAGCGTCCTACGAGCAGTACTTC,TRBJ2-7,NA,TRBV30,NA
CASSLLRGRGRPNTGELFF,TGTGCCAGCAGTTTATTACGTGGGCGGGGGAGGCCGAACACCGGGGAGCTGTTTTTT,TRBJ2-2,NA,TRBV28,TRBD2
CASSPLWKSPRNTDTQYF,TGTGCCAGCTCACCTTTATGGAAGTCTCCCCGAAACACAGATACGCAGTATTTT,TRBJ2-3,NA,TRBV18,NA
CASIDRTVNTEAFF,TGTGCCAGTATTGACAGGACCGTGAACACTGAAGCTTTCTTT,TRBJ1-1,NA,TRBV19,NA
CASSLEKGRTCNQPQHF,TGTGCCAGCAGCTTAGAAAAGGGGCGCACCTGCAATCAGCCCCAGCATTTT,TRBJ1-5,NA,TRBV7-2,NA
CASSLTDRDGYTF,TGTGCCAGCAGTCTAACGGACAGGGATGGCTACACCTTC,TRBJ1-2,NA,TRBV6-5,TRBD1
CASSSPDRGRGEGQPQHF,TGTGCCAGCAGCTCCCCGGACAGGGGGCGCGGTGAGGGTCAGCCCCAGCATTTT,TRBJ1-5,NA,TRBV5-6,TRBD1
CASSLGTRWASNYGYTF,TGTGCCAGCAGCTTAGGGACCCGCTGGGCCAGCAACTATGGCTACACCTTC,TRBJ1-2,NA,TRBV7-2,NA
CASSPSGGIEDTQYF,TGTGCCAGCAGCCCTAGCGGGGGGATAGAAGATACGCAGTATTTT,TRBJ2-3,NA,TRBV7-7,TRBD2
CASSQAKGTLNPYGYTF,TGTGCCAGCAGCCAAGCTAAAGGGACGCTTAATCCCTATGGCTACACCTTC,TRBJ1-2,NA,TRBV14,NA
CASSPGTGGVYEQYF,TGTGCCAGTAGTCCAGGGACAGGGGGCGTCTACGAGCAGTACTTC,TRBJ2-7,NA,TRBV19,TRBD1
CASSPPSGSSYNEQFF,TGTGCCAGCAGCCCCCCTAGCGGGAGCTCCTACAATGAGCAGTTCTTC,TRBJ2-1,NA,TRBV7-9,TRBD2
CASSPGLAKNEQFF,TGTGCCAGCAGCCCGGGACTAGCGAAGAATGAGCAGTTCTTC,TRBJ2-1,once,TRBV5-4,TRBD2
CASLRLAGGPRGETQYF,TGTGCCAGCCTCAGACTAGCGGGAGGGCCGAGGGGGGAGACCCAGTACTTC,TRBJ2-5,once,TRBV5-6,TRBD2
CASSTTKRDSLGYGYTF,TGTGCCAGTAGTACCACCAAACGGGACAGCTTAGGCTATGGCTACACCTTC,TRBJ1-2,NA,TRBV19,TRBD1
CASSQSMRGKRQYSYNSPLHF,TGCGCCAGCAGCCAGTCGATGAGGGGCAAACGGCAATACTCCTATAATTCACCCCTCCACTTT,TRBJ1-6,NA,TRBV4-3,NA
CASSLTGRPPYEQYF,TGCGCCAGCAGCTTAACCGGACGGCCTCCCTACGAGCAGTACTTC,TRBJ2-7,NA,TRBV5-1,NA
CASRPTGTSGTGANVLTF,TGTGCCAGCAGACCCACCGGGACTAGCGGTACCGGGGCCAACGTCCTGACTTTC,TRBJ2-6,NA,TRBV28,TRBD2
CASSQTQEPTDTQYF,TGCGCCAGCAGCCAGACCCAAGAGCCCACAGATACGCAGTATTTT,TRBJ2-3,NA,TRBV4-3,NA
CASSIDGNTIYF,TGTGCCAGTAGTATTGATGGAAACACCATATATTTT,TRBJ1-3,NA,TRBV19,NA
CASSPTSSCNEQFF,TGTGCCAGCAGCCCTACTAGCTCCTGCAATGAGCAGTTCTTC,TRBJ2-1,NA,TRBV7-6,NA
CAWSLMVDQGGLESSGANVLTF,TGTGCCTGGAGTTTAATGGTGGATCAGGGGGGGTTGGAAAGCTCTGGGGCCAACGTCCTGACTTTC,TRBJ2-6,NA,TRBV30,NA
CASSPRVEGRPPNYGYTF,TGTGCCAGCAGTCCCCGCGTAGAAGGCAGGCCCCCTAACTATGGCTACACCTTC,TRBJ1-2,NA,TRBV6-4,NA
CASSPARSGPRYTDTQYF,TGTGCCAGCAGTCCCGCCCGCTCCGGACCCCGATACACAGATACGCAGTATTTT,TRBJ2-3,NA,TRBV27,NA
CASSLRGGGLAGPPYEQYF,TGTGCCAGCAGCCTACGGGGGGGAGGGTTAGCGGGACCTCCCTACGAGCAGTACTTC,TRBJ2-7,NA,TRBV4-2,TRBD2
CASSPVPSGSNEQFF,TGTGCCAGCTCACCGGTCCCTAGCGGGTCAAATGAGCAGTTCTTC,TRBJ2-1,NA,TRBV18,TRBD2
CASSESVGLPYEQYF,TGTGCCAGCAGTGAATCGGTAGGACTTCCCTACGAGCAGTACTTC,TRBJ2-7,NA,TRBV25-1,NA
CASSLTGLAGSEEFF,TGTGCCAGCAGCTTGACGGGACTAGCGGGATCGGAGGAGTTCTTC,TRBJ2-1,NA,TRBV5-4,TRBD2